Here is one T cell receptor beta chain with its context. The data belong to a study of blood T cell repertoires in COVID-19. Sequencing used immunoSEQ multiplex PCR; TCRdb keeps in-frame clones, though not all of them. Of some 220,000 clones in the sample, less than 90% were seen once. This clonotype was sampled from a woman aged 55-75 years who had recovered from COVID-19. Sequencing was carried out using peripheral blood.

CDR3 in amino acids: CASSGAGFQPQHF. DNA of the CDR3: TGTGCCAGCAGTGGCGCAGGGTTTCAGCCCCAGCATTTT. V is TRBV6-2 or TRBV6-3 and J is TRBJ1-5, with D possibly being TRBD1 (5 bases). The germline V gene has CDR1 MNHEY and CDR2 SVGEGT. This CDR3 contains 13 residues. V lost 5 bases to trimming and J lost 6 bases, with 11 bases between them.